These T cell receptor beta chains were read from a single sample in a study of cytomegalovirus exposure and HLA in healthy donors. The assay was immunoSEQ multiplex PCR, and TCRdb's table has in-frame clones only and misses some. The data hold 200,000 to 250,000 clones, with 80% to 90% observed a single time. Sequencing input: PBMCs. The receptors originated from a man younger than 45 in good health and CMV-seronegative. Each CDR3 is given with its conserved first and last residue. Fields, in order: V gene, D gene, J gene, clone size, CDR3 DNA, CDR3 protein. A D gene is named only where the DNA matches it firmly. Clone size is stated in some rows and not others, as once, few, many or a class when expanded.

v_gene: TRBV29-1
d_gene: NA
j_gene: TRBJ1-2
abundance: NA
CDR3nt: TGCAGCGTTGACTCAGGAGCGACTACTTTTAACTATGGCTACACCTTC
CDR3aa: CSVDSGATTFNYGYTF

v_gene: TRBV7-9
d_gene: NA
j_gene: TRBJ1-2
abundance: NA
CDR3nt: TGTGCCAGCAGCTTAGCTAGTAGCGGCTATGGCTACACCTTC
CDR3aa: CASSLASSGYGYTF

v_gene: TRBV7-9
d_gene: NA
j_gene: TRBJ2-3
abundance: NA
CDR3nt: TGTGCCAGCCTCATAAGAGGGAGCACAGATACGCAGTATTTT
CDR3aa: CASLIRGSTDTQYF

v_gene: TRBV28
d_gene: NA
j_gene: TRBJ2-3
abundance: NA
CDR3nt: TGTGCCAGCAGTTTCCCCCCAGGGGCTACAGTGACAGATACGCAGTATTTT
CDR3aa: CASSFPPGATVTDTQYF

v_gene: TRBV5-1
d_gene: TRBD1
j_gene: TRBJ1-1
abundance: NA
CDR3nt: TGCGCCAGCAGCCGACAGGGTGAGGCTGAAGCTTTCTTT
CDR3aa: CASSRQGEAEAFF

v_gene: TRBV28
d_gene: NA
j_gene: TRBJ1-5
abundance: NA
CDR3nt: TGTGCCAGCAGTCCGGACGCGGGTTATAGCAATCAGCCCCAGCATTTT
CDR3aa: CASSPDAGYSNQPQHF

v_gene: TRBV7-2
d_gene: NA
j_gene: TRBJ1-1
abundance: NA
CDR3nt: TGTGCCAGCAGCTTAATTGGCGGCCTGAACACTGAAGCTTTCTTT
CDR3aa: CASSLIGGLNTEAFF

v_gene: TRBV6-1
d_gene: TRBD1
j_gene: TRBJ1-5
abundance: NA
CDR3nt: TGTGCCAGCAGTGAACTTGGGACAGGGGTTTCGAGCAATCAGCCCCAGCATTTT
CDR3aa: CASSELGTGVSSNQPQHF

v_gene: TRBV7-8
d_gene: NA
j_gene: TRBJ2-5
abundance: NA
CDR3nt: TGTGCCAGCAGCTTGCAGGGGCTTTGGGAGACCCAGTACTTC
CDR3aa: CASSLQGLWETQYF

v_gene: TRBV6-6
d_gene: TRBD2
j_gene: TRBJ2-7
abundance: NA
CDR3nt: TGTGCCAGCAGCCTGGGACTAGCCGGCGAGCAGTACTTC
CDR3aa: CASSLGLAGEQYF

v_gene: TRBV5-5
d_gene: NA
j_gene: TRBJ1-1
abundance: NA
CDR3nt: TGTGCCAGCAGCTTCCAGGCGAACACTGAAGCTTTCTTT
CDR3aa: CASSFQANTEAFF

v_gene: TRBV28
d_gene: NA
j_gene: TRBJ2-7
abundance: once
CDR3nt: TGTGCCAGCAGCCCCCACCCGGACATCACCTACGAGCAGTACTTC
CDR3aa: CASSPHPDITYEQYF

v_gene: TRBV4-3
d_gene: TRBD1
j_gene: TRBJ2-3
abundance: NA
CDR3nt: TGCGCCAGCAGCCAGGACAGGGGGCTGTCAGATACGCAGTATTTT
CDR3aa: CASSQDRGLSDTQYF

v_gene: TRBV6-1
d_gene: TRBD1
j_gene: TRBJ2-2
abundance: NA
CDR3nt: TGTGCCAGCAGTTCTTTACAGGGGGCCGGGGAGCTGTTTTTT
CDR3aa: CASSSLQGAGELFF

v_gene: TRBV7-3
d_gene: TRBD2
j_gene: TRBJ2-1
abundance: NA
CDR3nt: TGTGCCAGCAGCTCCCAATGGGGGGGGGAGCAGTTCTTC
CDR3aa: CASSSQWGGEQFF

v_gene: TRBV18
d_gene: NA
j_gene: TRBJ1-3
abundance: NA
CDR3nt: TGTGCCAGCTCACCACAGGGAGACACCATATATTTT
CDR3aa: CASSPQGDTIYF